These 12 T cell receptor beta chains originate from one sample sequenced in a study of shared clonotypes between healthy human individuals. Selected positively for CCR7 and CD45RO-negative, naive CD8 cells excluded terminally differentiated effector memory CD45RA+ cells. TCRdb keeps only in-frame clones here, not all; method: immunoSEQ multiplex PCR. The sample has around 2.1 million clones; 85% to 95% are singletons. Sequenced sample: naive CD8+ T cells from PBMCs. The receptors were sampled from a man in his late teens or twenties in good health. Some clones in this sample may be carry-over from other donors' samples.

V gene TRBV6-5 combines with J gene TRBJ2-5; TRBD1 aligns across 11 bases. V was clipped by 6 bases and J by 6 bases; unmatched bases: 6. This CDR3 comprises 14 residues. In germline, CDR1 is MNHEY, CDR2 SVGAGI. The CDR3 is CASSPDRGLKTQYF. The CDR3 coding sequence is TGTGCCAGCAGCCCGGACAGGGGGCTTAAGACCCAGTACTTC.

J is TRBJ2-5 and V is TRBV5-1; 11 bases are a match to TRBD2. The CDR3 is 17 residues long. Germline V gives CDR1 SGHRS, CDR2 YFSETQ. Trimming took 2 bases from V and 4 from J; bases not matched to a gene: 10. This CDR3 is CASSFKLAGGPSETQYF. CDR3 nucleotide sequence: TGCGCCAGCAGCTTTAAGTTAGCGGGAGGGCCCTCAGAGACCCAGTACTTC.

Here the CDR3 reads CASTPKGWTGGAGANVLTF. As DNA, the CDR3 is TGTGCCAGCACCCCTAAGGGTTGGACAGGGGGCGCTGGGGCCAACGTCCTGACTTTC. The chain combines TRBV7-8 with TRBJ2-6; 11 bases are a match to TRBD1. The CDR3 is 19 amino acids. V lost 7 bases to trimming and J lost 2 bases; unmatched junction nucleotides: 13. Germline V CDR1 and CDR2: SGHVS, FQNEAQ.

The CDR3, as DNA: TGTGCCAGCAGCATGGACCTACCCGGGGAGCTGTTTTTT. This codes for CASSMDLPGELFF. The J gene is TRBJ2-2, the V gene TRBV5-6, with D unclear. The CDR3 is 13 residues long. V lost 4 bases, J lost 6 bases, and 10 bases lay in between. From germline, CDR1 is SGHDT and CDR2 YYEEEE.

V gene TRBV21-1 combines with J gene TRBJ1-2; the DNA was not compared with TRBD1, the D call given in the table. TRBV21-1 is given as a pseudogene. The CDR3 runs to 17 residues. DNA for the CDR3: TGTGCCAGCAGCAAAAACCCCCGGGACAGGGGCCTCGGTGGCTACACCTTC. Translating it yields CASSKNPRDRGLGGYTF.

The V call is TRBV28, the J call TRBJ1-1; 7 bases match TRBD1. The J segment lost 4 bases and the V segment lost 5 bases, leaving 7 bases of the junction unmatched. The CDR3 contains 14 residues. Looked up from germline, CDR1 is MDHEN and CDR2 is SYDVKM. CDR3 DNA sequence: TGTGCCAGCAGTGGAGACAGGGTACCCACTGAAGCTTTCTTT. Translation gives CASSGDRVPTEAFF.

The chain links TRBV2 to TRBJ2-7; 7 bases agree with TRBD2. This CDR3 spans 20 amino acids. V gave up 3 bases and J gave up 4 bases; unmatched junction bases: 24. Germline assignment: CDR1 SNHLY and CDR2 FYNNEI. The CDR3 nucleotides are TGTGCCAGCAGTGATTACGAAGGGGTCTCGGCGGGGAGGGAGAAATACGAGCAGTACTTC. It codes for CASSDYEGVSAGREKYEQYF.

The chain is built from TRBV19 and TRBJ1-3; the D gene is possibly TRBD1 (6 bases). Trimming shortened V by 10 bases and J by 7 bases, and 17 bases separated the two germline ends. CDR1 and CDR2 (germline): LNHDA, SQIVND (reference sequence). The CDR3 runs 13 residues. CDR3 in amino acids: CAMRDTKRNTIYF. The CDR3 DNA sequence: TGTGCCATGCGGGACACTAAACGGAACACCATATATTTT. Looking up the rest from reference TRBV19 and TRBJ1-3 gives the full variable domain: DGGITQSPKYLFRKEGQNVTLSCEQNLNHDAMYWYRQDPGQGLRLIYYSQIVNDFQKGDIAEGYSVSREKKESFPLTVTSAQKNPTAFYLCAMRDTKRNTIYFGEGSWLTVV.

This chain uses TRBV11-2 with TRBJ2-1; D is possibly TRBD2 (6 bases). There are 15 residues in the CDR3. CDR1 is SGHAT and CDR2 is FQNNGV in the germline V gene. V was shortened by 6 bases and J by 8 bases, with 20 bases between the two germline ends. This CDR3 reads CASRLRLDDSYEQFF. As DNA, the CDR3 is TGTGCCAGCAGACTTCGACTAGATGATTCCTATGAGCAGTTCTTC.

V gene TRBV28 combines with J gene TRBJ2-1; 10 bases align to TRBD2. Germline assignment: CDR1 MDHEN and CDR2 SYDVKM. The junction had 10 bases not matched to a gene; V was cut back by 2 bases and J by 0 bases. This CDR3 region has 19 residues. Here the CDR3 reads CASSLIKVAGGSSYNEQFF. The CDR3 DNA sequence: TGTGCCAGCAGTTTAATAAAGGTAGCGGGAGGTAGCTCCTACAATGAGCAGTTCTTC. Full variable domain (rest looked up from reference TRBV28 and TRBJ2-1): DVKVTQSSRYLVKRTGEKVFLECVQDMDHENMFWYRQDPGLGLRLIYFSYDVKMKEKGDIPEGYSVSREKKERFSLILESASTNQTSMYLCASSLIKVAGGSSYNEQFFGPGTRLTVL.

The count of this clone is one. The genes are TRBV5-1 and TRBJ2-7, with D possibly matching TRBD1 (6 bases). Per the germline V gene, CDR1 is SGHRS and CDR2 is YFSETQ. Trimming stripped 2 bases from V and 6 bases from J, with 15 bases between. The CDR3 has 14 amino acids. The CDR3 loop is CASSFDWTVPEQYF. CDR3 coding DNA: TGCGCCAGCAGCTTTGACTGGACAGTTCCCGAGCAGTACTTC.

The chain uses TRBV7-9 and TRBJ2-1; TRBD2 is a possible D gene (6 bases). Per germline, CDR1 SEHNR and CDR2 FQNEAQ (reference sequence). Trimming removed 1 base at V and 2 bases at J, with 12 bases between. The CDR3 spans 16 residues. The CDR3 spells CASSLEGLPPYNEQFF. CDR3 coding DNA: TGTGCCAGCAGCTTAGAGGGACTCCCTCCCTACAATGAGCAGTTCTTC.